This T cell receptor (beta chain) was captured in a study of cytotoxic CD8 clonotypes in ibrutinib-treated CLL. Study findings and constraints: The study found public clonotypes uncommon, contracting or stable on treatment. Relative to age-matched healthy donors, clonality at baseline was higher, and it tracked circulating CD8+ T-cell counts.

Regarding this clone: Its antigen is not known.

With sequencing, the targeted depth ranged from 1 in 200,000 to 1 in 1 million T cells. Assay: immunoSEQ multiplex PCR; the TCRdb copy retains only in-frame clones and omits some. The sample lists around 70,000 clones, around nine tenths occurring once. This CDR3 contains 18 residues. The V gene end was trimmed by 6 bases and the J gene end by 7 bases; junction bases not matched to a gene: 21. Germline V gene data show CDR1 as SGHTA and CDR2 as FQGNSA. The TCR sequence derives from a human donor with chronic lymphocytic leukemia. Source: PBMCs, taken after 12 months of ibrutinib treatment. The chain has TRBV7-2 and TRBJ2-1; 7 bases agree with TRBD2. CDR3 nucleotide sequence: TGTGCCAGCAGTTCTAGAGTGGGTGGGAGGGCCAGGTGGAATGAGCAGTTCTTC. Protein: CASSSRVGGRARWNEQFF.